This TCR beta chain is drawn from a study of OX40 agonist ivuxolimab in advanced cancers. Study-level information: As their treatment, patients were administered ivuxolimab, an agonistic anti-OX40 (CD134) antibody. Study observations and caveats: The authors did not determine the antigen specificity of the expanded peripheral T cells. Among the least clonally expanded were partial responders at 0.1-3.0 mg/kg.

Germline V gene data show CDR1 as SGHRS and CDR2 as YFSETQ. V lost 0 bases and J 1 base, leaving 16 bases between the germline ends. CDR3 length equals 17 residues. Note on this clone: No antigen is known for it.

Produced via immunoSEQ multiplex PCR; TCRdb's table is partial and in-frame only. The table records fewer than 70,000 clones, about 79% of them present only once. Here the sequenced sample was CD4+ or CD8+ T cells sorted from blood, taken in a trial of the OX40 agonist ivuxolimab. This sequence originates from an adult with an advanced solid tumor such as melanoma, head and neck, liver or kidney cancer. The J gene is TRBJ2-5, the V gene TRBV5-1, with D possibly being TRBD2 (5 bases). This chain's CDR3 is CASSLVAGVGAQETQYF. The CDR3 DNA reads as TGCGCCAGCAGCTTGGTAGCCGGGGTGGGAGCCCAAGAGACCCAGTACTTC.